Sequencing of this T cell receptor (beta chain) was carried out in a study of blood T cell repertoires in COVID-19. Losses at the gene ends were 6 bases for V and 5 bases for J; bases not matched to a gene: 22. This CDR3 has 18 amino acids. In germline, CDR1 is MNHEY, CDR2 SMNVEV (reference sequence). Seattle patients were enrolled during active infection and followed longitudinally. Measured with immunoSEQ multiplex PCR; TCRdb has only the in-frame clones, and not every one. This sample has roughly 180,000 clones, with 70% to 90% found just once. V usage is TRBV27 and J usage is TRBJ2-7; 7 nucleotides match TRBD1. Sequencing was performed on peripheral blood. This receptor was taken from a woman in her 50s with COVID-19, enrolled during active disease. The CDR3 region has the DNA TGTGCCAGCAGCTCCTCGACAGGGTTAGCGCAGGCAATCCACGAGCAGTACTTC. Residues: CASSSSTGLAQAIHEQYF.